A selection of T cell receptor beta chains follows, all from one sample in a study of CD8 T cells in ankylosing spondylitis. TCRdb re-called the 5' RACE reads through MiXCR, storing one row per CDR3 protein. Of 200,000 or so distinct CDR3 sequences listed, 10% to 15% were seen once; the top ten hold about 10%. Specimen: blood, either unsorted or a sorted T cell fraction (not recorded which). All receptors come from a female donor with ankylosing spondylitis or in good health (not recorded which). Both conserved end residues are part of each CDR3. The D gene is left open where the match is weak. A row's size may be missing; if present it is once, few, many or a size class.

clone size,J gene,D gene,V gene,CDR3 protein,CDR3 DNA
-,TRBJ1-2,-,TRBV27,CASSLSRGTGGGYTF,TGTGCCAGCAGTTTATCCCGGGGGACCGGGGGTGGCTACACCTTC
-,TRBJ1-2,-,TRBV30,CACLVKGFDYGYTF,TGTGCCTGCTTAGTGAAAGGGTTTGACTATGGCTACACCTTC
many,TRBJ2-1,-,TRBV20-1,CSAFFTELSNEQFF,TGCAGTGCTTTTTTTACGGAGCTAAGCAATGAGCAGTTCTTC
few,TRBJ2-2,-,TRBV5-1,CASHGGGELFF,TGCGCCAGCCATGGAGGGGGGGAGCTGTTTTTT
-,TRBJ2-7,-,TRBV28,CASSLASRSAPYEQYF,TGTGCCAGCAGTTTAGCGTCGCGGAGTGCTCCCTACGAGCAGTACTTC
-,TRBJ2-3,TRBD2,TRBV10-2,CASSRGGGMTADTQYF,TGCGCCAGCAGCCGGGGGGGGGGAATGACGGCAGATACGCAGTATTTT
many,TRBJ1-5,-,TRBV29-1,CSVEEGGGQPQHF,TGCAGCGTTGAAGAAGGGGGAGGACAGCCCCAGCATTTT
many,TRBJ2-3,-,TRBV20-1,CSATLGQGTQYF,TGCAGTGCCACACTGGGGCAGGGTACGCAGTATTTT
many,TRBJ2-2,-,TRBV21-1,CASSSHRVVTGELFF,TGTGCCAGCAGTTCTCACAGGGTTGTCACCGGGGAGCTGTTTTTT
many,TRBJ2-1,-,TRBV29-1,CSVEGHIRSYNEQFF,TGCAGCGTTGAGGGACATATCAGATCCTACAATGAGCAGTTCTTC
-,TRBJ2-3,-,TRBV6-4,CASSDSGSATTDTQYF,TGTGCCAGCAGTGACTCGGGCTCCGCCACCACAGATACGCAGTATTTT
many,TRBJ2-5,-,TRBV12-3/TRBV12-4,CASSHQRETQYF,TGTGCCAGCAGTCATCAGAGGGAGACCCAGTACTTC
many,TRBJ2-2,TRBD1,TRBV3-1,CASSQGDRNTGELFF,TGTGCCAGCAGCCAAGGGGACAGGAACACCGGGGAGCTGTTTTTT
many,TRBJ2-7,-,TRBV20-1,CSAKPASSYEQYF,TGCAGTGCTAAACCCGCGAGCTCCTACGAGCAGTACTTC
many,TRBJ2-3,-,TRBV12-3/TRBV12-4,CASIPLEYGTDTQYF,TGTGCCAGCATTCCACTAGAGTACGGCACAGATACGCAGTATTTT
few,TRBJ1-4,-,TRBV5-1,CASSLEPGGAGEKLFF,TGCGCCAGCAGCTTGGAGCCGGGGGGCGCCGGTGAAAAACTGTTTTTT
few,TRBJ1-1,-,TRBV30,CAGKVIGNTEAFF,TGTGCCGGGAAGGTGATAGGGAACACTGAAGCTTTCTTT
few,TRBJ2-3,-,TRBV20-1,CSARDTDSLTQYF,TGCAGTGCTAGAGATACTGACTCCCTGACGCAGTATTTT
-,TRBJ1-6,TRBD1,TRBV15,CATSTGGPGVTNSPLHF,TGTGCCACCTCGACAGGGGGCCCGGGAGTTACGAATTCACCCCTCCACTTT
many,TRBJ1-1,-,TRBV2,CASSALTGNTEAFF,TGTGCCAGCAGTGCGTTAACAGGGAACACTGAAGCTTTCTTT
many,TRBJ2-3,-,TRBV9,CASSVDSNGDTQYF,TGTGCCAGCAGCGTAGATAGTAATGGAGATACGCAGTATTTT
many,TRBJ2-2,-,TRBV29-1,CSVLVWTGELFF,TGCAGCGTTTTGGTCTGGACCGGGGAGCTGTTTTTT
many,TRBJ1-6,-,TRBV20-1,CSASEGVYNSPLHF,TGCAGTGCTAGTGAGGGGGTTTATAATTCACCCCTCCACTTT
many,TRBJ2-1,TRBD1,TRBV4-1,CASSQPGQGTNEQFF,TGCGCCAGCAGCCAACCTGGACAGGGTACTAATGAGCAGTTCTTC
many,TRBJ2-1,TRBD2,TRBV20-1,CSARGLAGYEQFF,TGCAGTGCCCGGGGACTAGCGGGATATGAGCAGTTCTTC
-,TRBJ2-1,TRBD2,TRBV12-3/TRBV12-4,CASKISGRVTYNEQFF,TGTGCCAGCAAAATTAGCGGGAGGGTCACCTACAATGAGCAGTTCTTC
-,TRBJ1-4,-,TRBV12-3/TRBV12-4,CASSPTQGHEKLFF,TGTGCCAGCAGCCCCACCCAGGGACATGAAAAACTGTTTTTT
many,TRBJ2-1,-,TRBV5-1,CASSLDASSYNEQFF,TGCGCCAGCAGCTTGGATGCGAGCTCCTACAATGAGCAGTTCTTC
many,TRBJ2-7,TRBD1,TRBV7-9,CASSDRVGEQYF,TGTGCCAGCAGCGACAGGGTGGGGGAGCAGTACTTC
many,TRBJ2-1,TRBD2,TRBV7-9,CASSLIAGVNNEQFF,TGTGCCAGCAGCTTAATAGCGGGAGTTAACAATGAGCAGTTCTTC
many,TRBJ2-4,-,TRBV7-2,CASSLAEGVKNIQYF,TGTGCCAGCAGCTTAGCGGAGGGGGTCAAAAACATTCAGTACTTC
few,TRBJ2-7,-,TRBV18,CASSQPFQQRSSYEQYF,TGTGCCAGCTCTCAGCCCTTTCAACAGCGGAGCTCCTACGAGCAGTACTTC
many,TRBJ2-1,-,TRBV10-3,CAIRDPNEQFF,TGTGCCATCAGGGACCCCAATGAGCAGTTCTTC
many,TRBJ2-3,TRBD2,TRBV7-3,CASSLGASGGTDTQYF,TGTGCCAGCAGCTTAGGGGCTAGCGGGGGCACAGATACGCAGTATTTT
many,TRBJ2-1,-,TRBV6-1,CASSRQVPNEQFF,TGTGCCAGCAGTCGACAGGTTCCCAATGAGCAGTTCTTC
few,TRBJ1-2,TRBD1,TRBV20-1,CSARLKDRTISNYGYTF,TGCAGTGCTAGATTAAAGGACAGGACCATATCTAACTATGGCTACACCTTC
many,TRBJ1-1,TRBD1,TRBV10-3,CAITDRGGTEAFF,TGTGCCATAACGGACAGGGGAGGCACTGAAGCTTTCTTT
-,TRBJ2-7,-,TRBV14,CASSQVGGGEQYF,TGTGCCAGCAGCCAAGTGGGGGGTGGCGAGCAGTACTTC
-,TRBJ1-5,-,TRBV12-3/TRBV12-4,CASSLGGAGGGQHQHF,TGTGCCAGCAGTTTGGGCGGGGCAGGCGGGGGTCAGCACCAGCATTTT
-,TRBJ2-7,TRBD1,TRBV20-1,CCATRSGQGSAPYEQYF,TGCTGTGCTACAAGGTCAGGACAGGGATCGGCCCCCTACGAGCAGTACTTC
few,TRBJ1-1,TRBD1,TRBV20-1,CSARVNRGIEAFF,TGCAGTGCTAGAGTTAACAGGGGGATTGAAGCTTTCTTT
-,TRBJ2-3,-,TRBV5-5,CASSLERQVSTDTQYF,TGTGCCAGCAGCTTGGAACGGCAGGTTAGCACAGATACGCAGTATTTT
many,TRBJ2-5,TRBD2,TRBV12-3/TRBV12-4,CASSLEPGEGETQYF,TGTGCCAGCAGTTTAGAACCGGGGGAGGGAGAGACCCAGTACTTC
many,TRBJ2-2,TRBD1,TRBV30,CAWTRAGTGGTGELFF,TGTGCCTGGACCAGGGCCGGGACAGGGGGTACCGGGGAGCTGTTTTTT
many,TRBJ2-1,TRBD2,TRBV6-1,CASSPRTSGVYNEQFF,TGTGCCAGCAGCCCTCGGACTAGCGGAGTCTACAATGAGCAGTTCTTC
-,TRBJ1-5,-,TRBV30,CAWSVGENQPQHF,TGTGCCTGGAGTGTCGGCGAGAATCAGCCCCAGCATTTT
many,TRBJ2-6,-,TRBV9,CASRGEASANVLTF,TGTGCCAGCAGGGGAGAAGCGTCGGCCAACGTCCTGACTTTC
few,TRBJ1-1,-,TRBV7-2,CASSLAWTNTEAFF,TGTGCCAGCAGCTTAGCCTGGACGAACACTGAAGCTTTCTTT
few,TRBJ1-5,-,TRBV12-5,CASGLVGGNQPQHF,TGTGCTAGTGGTTTGGTAGGCGGCAATCAGCCCCAGCATTTT
few,TRBJ2-3,TRBD2,TRBV6-2/TRBV6-3,CASSYSATSGDTQYF,TGTGCCAGCAGTTACTCCGCGACTAGCGGAGATACGCAGTATTTT
-,TRBJ2-1,TRBD2,TRBV27,CASSLLGLAGYNEQFF,TGTGCCAGCAGTTTATTGGGCCTAGCGGGTTACAATGAGCAGTTCTTC
many,TRBJ1-1,-,TRBV12-3/TRBV12-4,CASSLQRAPVNTEAFF,TGTGCCAGCAGTTTACAACGGGCCCCCGTGAACACTGAAGCTTTCTTT
few,TRBJ2-7,TRBD2,TRBV4-2,CASSPRGASGRKVYEQYF,TGTGCCAGCAGCCCCCGCGGCGCTAGCGGGAGAAAAGTCTACGAGCAGTACTTC
many,TRBJ2-2,TRBD2,TRBV29-1,CSTRGSTGELFF,TGCAGCACCCGCGGGAGCACCGGGGAGCTGTTTTTT
few,TRBJ2-3,TRBD2,TRBV20-1,CSADGLALDTQYF,TGCAGTGCCGATGGACTAGCGTTGGATACGCAGTATTTT
many,TRBJ1-2,-,TRBV12-3/TRBV12-4,CASTPGAYTF,TGTGCCAGCACCCCGGGAGCGTACACCTTC
few,TRBJ2-2,-,TRBV5-1,CASSSENTGELFF,TGCGCCAGCTCCTCCGAGAACACCGGGGAGCTGTTTTTT
many,TRBJ2-5,-,TRBV28,CASSTQTLAQGETQYF,TGTGCCAGCAGTACACAAACCTTGGCGCAGGGGGAGACCCAGTACTTC
many,TRBJ2-7,-,TRBV29-1,CSVGGNYEQYF,TGCAGCGTTGGAGGCAACTACGAGCAGTACTTC
-,TRBJ1-1,TRBD1,TRBV5-1,CASSPASRGLVAFF,TGCGCCAGCAGCCCGGCATCAAGGGGGCTCGTAGCTTTCTTT